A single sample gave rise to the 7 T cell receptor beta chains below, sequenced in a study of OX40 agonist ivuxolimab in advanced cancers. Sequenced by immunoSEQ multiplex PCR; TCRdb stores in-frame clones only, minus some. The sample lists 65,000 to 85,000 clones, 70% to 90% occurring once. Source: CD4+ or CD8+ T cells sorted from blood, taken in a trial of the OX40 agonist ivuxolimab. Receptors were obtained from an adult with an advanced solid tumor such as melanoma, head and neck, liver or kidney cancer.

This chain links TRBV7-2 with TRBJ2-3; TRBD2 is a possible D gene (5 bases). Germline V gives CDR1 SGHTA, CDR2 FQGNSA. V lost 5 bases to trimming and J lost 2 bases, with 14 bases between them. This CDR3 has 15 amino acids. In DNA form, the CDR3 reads TGTGCCAGCAGCCCTAGGACGGGAAACACAGATACGCAGTATTTT. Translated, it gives CASSPRTGNTDTQYF. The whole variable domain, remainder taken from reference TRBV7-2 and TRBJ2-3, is GAGVSQSPSNKVTEKGKDVELRCDPISGHTALYWYRQSLGQGLEFLIYFQGNSAPDKSGLPSDRFSAERTGGSVSTLTIQRTQQEDSAVYLCASSPRTGNTDTQYFGPGTRLTVL.

CDR3 sequence reads: CASSLDRVYEQYF. CDR3 sequence (DNA): TGTGCCAGCAGCTTAGATAGGGTCTACGAGCAGTACTTC. The chain couples TRBV11-2 to TRBJ2-7; D not resolved. CDR1 and CDR2 (germline): SGHAT, FQNNGV. This CDR3 is 13 amino acids long. The V gene lost 0 bases and the J gene lost 3 bases, with 6 bases spanning the gap. Full variable domain (rest looked up from reference TRBV11-2 and TRBJ2-7): EAGVAQSPRYKIIEKRQSVAFWCNPISGHATLYWYQQILGQGPKLLIQFQNNGVVDDSQLPKDRFSAERLKGVDSTLKIQPAKLEDSAVYLCASSLDRVYEQYFGPGTRLTVT.

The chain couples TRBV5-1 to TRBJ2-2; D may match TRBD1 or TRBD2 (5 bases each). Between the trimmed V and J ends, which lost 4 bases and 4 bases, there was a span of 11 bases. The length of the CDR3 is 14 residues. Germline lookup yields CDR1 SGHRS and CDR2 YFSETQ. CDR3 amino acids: CASSRDDPTGELFF. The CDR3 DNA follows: TGCGCCAGCAGCCGGGACGACCCCACCGGGGAGCTGTTTTTT.

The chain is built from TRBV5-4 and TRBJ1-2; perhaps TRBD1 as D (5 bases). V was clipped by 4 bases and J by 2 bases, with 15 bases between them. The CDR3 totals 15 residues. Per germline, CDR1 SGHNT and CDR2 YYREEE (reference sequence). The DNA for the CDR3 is TGTGCCAGCAGCGCCGCCCACCGGGACAACTATGGCTACACCTTC. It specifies CASSAAHRDNYGYTF.

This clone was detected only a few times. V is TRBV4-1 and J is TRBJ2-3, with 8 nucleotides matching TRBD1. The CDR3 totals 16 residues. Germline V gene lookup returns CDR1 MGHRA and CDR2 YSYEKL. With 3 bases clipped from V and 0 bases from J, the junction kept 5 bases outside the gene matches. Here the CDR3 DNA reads TGCGCCAGCAGCCAGGGACAGGTTCTTAGCACAGATACGCAGTATTTT. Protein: CASSQGQVLSTDTQYF.

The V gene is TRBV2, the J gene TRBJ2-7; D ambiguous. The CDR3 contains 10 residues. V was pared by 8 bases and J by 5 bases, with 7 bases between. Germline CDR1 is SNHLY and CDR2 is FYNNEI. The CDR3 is CASQANEQYF. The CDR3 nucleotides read TGTGCCAGCCAAGCAAACGAGCAGTACTTC.

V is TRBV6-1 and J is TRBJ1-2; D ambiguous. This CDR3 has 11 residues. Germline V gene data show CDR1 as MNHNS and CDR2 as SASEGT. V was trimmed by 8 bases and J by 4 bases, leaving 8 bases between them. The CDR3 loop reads CASEVTYGYTF. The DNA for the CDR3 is TGTGCCAGCGAGGTGACCTATGGCTACACCTTC.